Sequencing of this T cell receptor beta chain was carried out in a study of PD-1 blockade in classical Hodgkin lymphoma. Study overall: Patients were treated with nivolumab at 3 mg/kg, and this was given intravenously every 2 weeks.

The method was immunoSEQ multiplex PCR; TCRdb's version includes in-frame clones alone and lacks a portion of them. The table lists around 100,000 clones, roughly 89% of them singletons. This clone was observed once. What it recognizes is unknown. General study findings and limits: Baseline diversity resembling that of newly diagnosed patients was seen in complete responders. Relapsed/refractory patients reportedly had lower baseline diversity than newly diagnosed patients.

Every patient was affected by relapse after autologous stem cell transplantation, while exposure to brentuximab vedotin was not uniform. V lost 8 bases and J lost 0, with 4 bases in between. CDR3 length: 11 residues. This chain links TRBV23-1 with TRBJ1-1, with D unclear. TRBV23-1 is classed as an ORF, of uncertain function. The source of this sequence is a human donor with classical Hodgkin lymphoma. The sample consisted of peripheral blood mononuclear cells (PBMCs), taken before the second cycle of nivolumab. The CDR3 spells CASGLNTEAFF. The CDR3 bases are TGCGCCAGCGGCTTGAACACTGAAGCTTTCTTT.